Presented here are 17 T cell receptor beta chains from one specimen sequenced in a study of shared clonotypes between healthy human individuals. The protocol was immunoSEQ multiplex PCR, while the TCRdb copy is restricted to in-frame clones and leaves out a portion. The sample yields about 2,200,000 clones, just over 90% seen once. Selected positively for CCR7 and CD45RO-negative, naive CD8 cells excluded terminally differentiated effector memory CD45RA+ cells. The material sequenced was naive CD8+ T cells from PBMCs. The receptors were gathered from a man between 18 and 29 years old in good health. Some clones in this sample may be carry-over from other donors' samples.

The chain couples TRBV11-2 to TRBJ2-7; 7 nucleotides agree with TRBD2. Germline trimming cut 5 bases from V and 3 bases from J; bases unmatched to any gene: 1. There are 12 residues in the CDR3. The germline V gene encodes CDR1 SGHAT and CDR2 FQNNGV. CDR3 sequence: CASSREDYEQYF. The CDR3 DNA reads as TGTGCCAGCAGCCGGGAGGACTACGAGCAGTACTTC.

A word on this clone: In the same sample, other DNA sequences code for this CDR3. The chain is built from TRBV5-1 and TRBJ2-3, with D possibly being TRBD2 (5 bases). V was shortened by 0 bases and J by 0 bases, with 11 bases between the two germline ends. This CDR3 region has 16 residues. Per the germline V gene, CDR1 is SGHRS and CDR2 is YFSETQ. CDR3 protein: CASSLAGRGSTDTQYF. The CDR3 nucleotides are TGCGCCAGCAGCTTGGCCGGACGGGGAAGCACAGATACGCAGTATTTT.

This clone has just a few counts. The same CDR3 can be traced to other DNA sequences in this sample. The chain is built from TRBV28 and TRBJ2-7, with D uncertain. The V gene's germline CDR1 is MDHEN and CDR2 SYDVKM. The CDR3 loop spans 10 amino acids. Trimming took off 6 bases at V and 4 bases at J, with 4 bases between the two ends. The CDR3 region is CASSRYEQYF. CDR3 bases: TGTGCCAGCAGCCGTTACGAGCAGTACTTC.

Of note for this clone: At the DNA level, this CDR3 is encoded by other sequences in the same sample as well. V gene TRBV9 combines with J gene TRBJ1-1; D is unclear. The CDR3 covers 13 residues. CDR1 and CDR2 from the germline V gene are SGDLS and YYNGEE. Trimming removed 0 bases at V and 6 bases at J, with 9 bases between. CDR3 protein: CASSVGQGSEAFF. The CDR3 DNA sequence: TGTGCCAGCAGCGTAGGACAAGGGTCTGAAGCTTTCTTT. The full variable domain, in which reference TRBV9 and TRBJ1-1 provide the parts outside the CDR3, is DSGVTQTPKHLITATGQRVTLRCSPRSGDLSVYWYQQSLDQGLQFLIQYYNGEERAKGNILERFSAQQFPDLHSELNLSSLELGDSALYFCASSVGQGSEAFFGQGTRLTVV.

The chain is built from TRBV4-1 and TRBJ2-3; maybe TRBD1 (6 bases). The CDR3 has 15 amino acids. CDR1 and CDR2 from the germline V gene are MGHRA and YSYEKL. Between the trimmed V and J ends, which lost 0 bases and 6 bases, there was a span of 13 bases. The DNA of the CDR3 is TGCGCCAGCAGCCAAGAGGTCCAGGGACACGATACGCAGTATTTT. Translation gives CASSQEVQGHDTQYF.

J is TRBJ2-1 and V is TRBV28; D not resolved. Germline lookup yields CDR1 MDHEN and CDR2 SYDVKM. V lost 6 bases and J lost 0, with 12 bases in between. The CDR3 loop spans 15 amino acids. CDR3 protein: CASSLGVVSYNEQFF. CDR3 DNA sequence: TGTGCCAGCAGCCTCGGCGTTGTCTCCTACAATGAGCAGTTCTTC.

The chain recombines TRBV21-1 with TRBJ2-7; TRBD2, the table's D call, was not compared with the DNA. TRBV21-1 counts as a pseudogene. This CDR3 comprises 16 residues. Here the CDR3 reads CASSTEASGRYYEQYF. The CDR3 nucleotides are TGTGCCAGCAGCACTGAGGCTAGCGGGAGGTATTACGAGCAGTACTTC.

The chain employs TRBV6-6 and TRBJ2-5; D gene ambiguous. Germline CDR1 and CDR2: MNHNY and SVGAGI (reference sequence). The germline V and J ends were trimmed by 4 bases and 2 bases, with 11 bases remaining between them. The CDR3 loop spans 14 amino acids. CDR3 protein: CASSSRLGQETQYF. The CDR3 DNA sequence: TGTGCCAGCAGTTCCCGATTAGGACAAGAGACCCAGTACTTC.

V is TRBV19 and J is TRBJ2-2; D might be TRBD2 (6 bases). Deletions cut 3 bases from V and 1 base from J, with 15 bases between. CDR1 and CDR2 from the germline V gene are LNHDA and SQIVND (reference sequence). This CDR3 spans 17 amino acids. In nucleotides, the CDR3 is TGTGCCAGTAGTATCCTGGGACTTCTAGAGAACACCGGGGAGCTGTTTTTT. Translation: CASSILGLLENTGELFF.

This chain joins TRBV14 and TRBJ1-2; D may be TRBD1 (5 bases). This CDR3 has 13 amino acids. Germline V gene data show CDR1 as SGHDN and CDR2 as FVKESK. Deletions cut 0 bases from V and 8 bases from J, with 10 bases between. The DNA for the CDR3 is TGTGCCAGCAGCCAAGAAGGGACTCGAGGCTACACCTTC. Amino acid sequence: CASSQEGTRGYTF. The complete variable domain, with remaining parts taken from reference TRBV14 and TRBJ1-2, reads EAGVTQFPSHSVIEKGQTVTLRCDPISGHDNLYWYRRVMGKEIKFLLHFVKESKQDESGMPNNRFLAERTGGTYSTLKVQPAELEDSGVYFCASSQEGTRGYTFGSGTRLTVV.

A remark on this clone: Other DNA sequences from this sample encode an identical CDR3 as well. This rearrangement joins TRBV27 to TRBJ2-3; perhaps TRBD2 as D (7 bases). V was trimmed by 3 bases and J by 0 bases, leaving 10 bases between them. Germline-derived CDR1 and CDR2 are MNHEY and SMNVEV (reference sequence). The CDR3 is 15 amino acids. The CDR3, as DNA: TGTGCCAGCAGTTTGCGGGGGCGTAGCACAGATACGCAGTATTTT. Protein sequence: CASSLRGRSTDTQYF.

This clone was seen just once. V gene TRBV28 combines with J gene TRBJ2-7; 8 bases agree with TRBD1. After removal of 2 bases from V and 6 bases from J, the junction contained 9 bases not matched to a gene. The CDR3 has 15 residues. Germline V gene lookup returns CDR1 MDHEN and CDR2 SYDVKM. Here the CDR3 reads CASSLLDRVDPEQYF. Written as DNA, the CDR3 is TGTGCCAGCAGTTTACTGGACAGGGTGGACCCCGAGCAGTACTTC.

This chain joins TRBV30 and TRBJ2-7; D is unclear. Trimming removed 0 bases at V and 2 bases at J, with 11 bases between. The CDR3 is 14 amino acids. Germline assignment: CDR1 GTSNPN and CDR2 SVGIG (reference sequence). This CDR3 reads CAWSVPPLAYEQYF. The DNA of the CDR3 is TGTGCCTGGAGTGTACCCCCACTTGCCTACGAGCAGTACTTC.

This sequence joins TRBV5-8 and TRBJ1-1, with 7 bases that match TRBD1. Trimming took 5 bases from V and 0 from J; bases not matched to a gene: 10. The CDR3 has 16 amino acids. Germline loops: CDR1 SGHTS, CDR2 YDEGEE. CDR3 in DNA: TGTGCCAGCAGGGCACAGGGGATGGCTATGAACACTGAAGCTTTCTTT. Translating it yields CASRAQGMAMNTEAFF.

The gene calls are TRBV9 and TRBJ2-3; unclear D gene. V lost 0 bases and J 1 base, leaving 15 bases between the germline ends. The CDR3 sequence is 17 residues long. Germline V gene lookup returns CDR1 SGDLS and CDR2 YYNGEE. CDR3 bases: TGTGCCAGCAGCGTAGAATTTTCGGACCCGGGCACAGATACGCAGTATTTT. Translating gives CASSVEFSDPGTDTQYF.

The rearrangement links TRBV7-9 to TRBJ2-1; 9 bases agree with TRBD2. CDR1 is SEHNR and CDR2 is FQNEAQ in the germline V gene (reference sequence). V lost 6 bases, J lost 4 bases, and 4 bases stayed unmatched. The CDR3 covers 14 residues. Here the CDR3 reads CASRDSGGYNEQFF. In DNA, the CDR3 is TGTGCCAGCAGAGATAGCGGGGGATACAATGAGCAGTTCTTC.

Turning to this clone: The sample holds other DNA sequences that translate to the same CDR3. The chain employs TRBV19 and TRBJ2-1, with 9 bases that match TRBD1. Germline V gene data show CDR1 as LNHDA and CDR2 as SQIVND (reference sequence). The CDR3 length is 13 residues. The V segment lost 5 bases and the J segment 4 bases; nucleotides outside the gene matches: 0. For the CDR3, the DNA is TGTGCCAGTAGTGGGACAGGGTACAATGAGCAGTTCTTC. Residues: CASSGTGYNEQFF.